This T cell receptor (beta chain) was found in a study of blood T cell repertoires in COVID-19. Sequencing used immunoSEQ multiplex PCR; TCRdb keeps in-frame clones, though not all of them. The profile shows approximately 40,000 clones, 80% to 90% of them singletons. V was shortened by 5 bases and J by 0 bases, with 16 bases between the two germline ends. The CDR3 totals 16 residues. CDR1 is SGHVS and CDR2 is FNYEAQ in the germline V gene. This TCR was recovered from a woman between 65 and 79 years old with acute or convalescent COVID-19. The source material was peripheral blood. The J gene is TRBJ2-5, the V gene TRBV7-6, with D possibly being TRBD2 (6 bases). The CDR3 region is CASSQWGGEYQETQYF. DNA for the CDR3: TGTGCCAGCAGCCAGTGGGGCGGGGAGTACCAAGAGACCCAGTACTTC.